This TCR beta chain was observed in a study of T cell responses to AZD1222 COVID-19 vaccine. Study-wide findings and caveats: A reported finding is that nearly half of spike-specific TCRs target unmutated variant regions. Of the AZD1222 recipients, only five to seven were seropositive at baseline. In a largely white British group with more females than males, clonal diversity was possibly underestimated. Compared with day 0, the breadth and depth of the Spike-specific TCR repertoire rose significantly after two doses of AZD1222.

Turning to this clone: Its antigen remains unidentified.

This CDR3 contains 15 residues. Germline V lookup: CDR1 LNHDA, CDR2 SQIVND (reference sequence). With 2 bases removed from V and 1 base from J, the gap between germline ends came to 9 bases. Sequencing used immunoSEQ multiplex PCR; TCRdb keeps in-frame clones, though not all of them. The repertoire has roughly 150,000 clones, 80% to 95% of them found once; the top ten carry 1.6%. The sequences come from peripheral blood, collected on day 0 of AZD1222 vaccination. The rearrangement joins TRBV19 to TRBJ1-5; D is uncertain. The clonotype originates from an adult in good health. In DNA, the CDR3 is TGTGCCAGTAGTATAAGGAGCTCGAGCAATCAGCCCCAGCATTTT. Residues: CASSIRSSSNQPQHF.